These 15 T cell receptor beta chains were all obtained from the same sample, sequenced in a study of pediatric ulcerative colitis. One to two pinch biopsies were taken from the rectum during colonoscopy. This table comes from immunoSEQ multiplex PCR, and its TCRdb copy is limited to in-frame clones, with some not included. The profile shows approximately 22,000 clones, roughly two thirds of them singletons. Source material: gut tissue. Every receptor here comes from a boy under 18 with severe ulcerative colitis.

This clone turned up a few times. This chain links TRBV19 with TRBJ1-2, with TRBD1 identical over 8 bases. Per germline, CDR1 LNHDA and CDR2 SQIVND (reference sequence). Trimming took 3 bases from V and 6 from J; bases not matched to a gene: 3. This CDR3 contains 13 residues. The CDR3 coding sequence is TGTGCCAGTAGTATGGACAGGGTAAATGGCTACACCTTC. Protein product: CASSMDRVNGYTF. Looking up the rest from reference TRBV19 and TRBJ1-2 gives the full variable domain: DGGITQSPKYLFRKEGQNVTLSCEQNLNHDAMYWYRQDPGQGLRLIYYSQIVNDFQKGDIAEGYSVSREKKESFPLTVTSAQKNPTAFYLCASSMDRVNGYTFGSGTRLTVV.

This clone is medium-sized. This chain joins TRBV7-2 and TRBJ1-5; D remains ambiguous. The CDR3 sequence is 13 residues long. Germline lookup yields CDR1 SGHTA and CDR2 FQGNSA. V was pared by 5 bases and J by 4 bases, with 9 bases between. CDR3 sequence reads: CASSKEVNQPQHF. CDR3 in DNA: TGTGCCAGCAGCAAAGAAGTAAATCAGCCCCAGCATTTT.

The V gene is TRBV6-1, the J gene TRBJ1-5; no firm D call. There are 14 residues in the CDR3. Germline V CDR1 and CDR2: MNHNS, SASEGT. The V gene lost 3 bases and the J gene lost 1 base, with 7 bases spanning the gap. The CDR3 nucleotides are TGTGCCAGCAGTGAGATCGGCAGCAATCAGCCCCAGCATTTT. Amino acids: CASSEIGSNQPQHF.

The CDR3 DNA is TGTGCCAGCAGCCCGCCCCAGCCCCAGCATTTT. As protein: CASSPPQPQHF. The chain uses TRBV7-2 and TRBJ1-5, with no clear D. Germline CDR1 SGHTA, CDR2 FQGNSA. V gave up 5 bases and J gave up 7 bases, with 6 bases separating them. This CDR3 comprises 11 residues.

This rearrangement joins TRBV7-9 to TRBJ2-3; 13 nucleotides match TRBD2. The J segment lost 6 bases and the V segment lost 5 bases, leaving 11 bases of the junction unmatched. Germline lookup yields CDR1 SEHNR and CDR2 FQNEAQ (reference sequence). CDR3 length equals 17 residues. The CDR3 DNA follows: TGTGCCAGCAGCCTCCTTCCAACTAGCGGGGGGGCTGATACGCAGTATTTT. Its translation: CASSLLPTSGGADTQYF.

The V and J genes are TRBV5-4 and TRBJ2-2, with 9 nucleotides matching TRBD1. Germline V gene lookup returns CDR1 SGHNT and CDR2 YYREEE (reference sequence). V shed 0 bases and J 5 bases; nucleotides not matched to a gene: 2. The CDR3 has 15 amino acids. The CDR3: CASSLGGQGTGELFF. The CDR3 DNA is TGTGCCAGCAGCTTGGGGGGACAGGGAACCGGGGAGCTGTTTTTT.

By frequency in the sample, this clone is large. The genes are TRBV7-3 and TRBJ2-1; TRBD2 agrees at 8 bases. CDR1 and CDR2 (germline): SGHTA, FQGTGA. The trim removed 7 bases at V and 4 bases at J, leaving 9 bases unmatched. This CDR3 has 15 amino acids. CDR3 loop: CASTESGGKYNEQFF. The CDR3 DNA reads TGTGCCAGCACCGAGAGCGGGGGAAAGTACAATGAGCAGTTCTTC.

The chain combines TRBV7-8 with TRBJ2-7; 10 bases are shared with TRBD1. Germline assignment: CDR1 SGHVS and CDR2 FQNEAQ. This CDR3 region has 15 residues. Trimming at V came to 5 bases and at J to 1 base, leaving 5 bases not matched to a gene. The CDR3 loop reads CASSPGQGLSYEQYF. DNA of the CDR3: TGTGCCAGCAGCCCGGGACAGGGGCTATCCTACGAGCAGTACTTC.

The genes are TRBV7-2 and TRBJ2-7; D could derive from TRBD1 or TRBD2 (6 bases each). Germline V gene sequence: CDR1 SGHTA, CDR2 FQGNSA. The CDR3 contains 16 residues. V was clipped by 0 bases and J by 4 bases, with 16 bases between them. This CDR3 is CASSLAGRGAGYEQYF. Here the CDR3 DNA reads TGTGCCAGCAGCTTAGCGGGCAGGGGTGCGGGGTACGAGCAGTACTTC.

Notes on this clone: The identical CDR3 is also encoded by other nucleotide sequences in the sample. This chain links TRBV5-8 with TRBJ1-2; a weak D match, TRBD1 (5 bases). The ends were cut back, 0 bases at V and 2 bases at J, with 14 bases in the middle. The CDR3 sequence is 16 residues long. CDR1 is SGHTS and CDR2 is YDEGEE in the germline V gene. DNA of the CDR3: TGTGCCAGCAGCTTGGCCCTTACAGGTGAAAACTATGGCTACACCTTC. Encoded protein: CASSLALTGENYGYTF.

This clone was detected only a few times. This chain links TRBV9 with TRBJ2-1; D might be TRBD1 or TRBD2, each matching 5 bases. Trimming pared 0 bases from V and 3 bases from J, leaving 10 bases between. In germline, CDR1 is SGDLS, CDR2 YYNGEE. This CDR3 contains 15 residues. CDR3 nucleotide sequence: TGTGCCAGCAGCGTAGGAGGGGTTCTCTACAATGAGCAGTTCTTC. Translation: CASSVGGVLYNEQFF. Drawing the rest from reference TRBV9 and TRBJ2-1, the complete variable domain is DSGVTQTPKHLITATGQRVTLRCSPRSGDLSVYWYQQSLDQGLQFLIQYYNGEERAKGNILERFSAQQFPDLHSELNLSSLELGDSALYFCASSVGGVLYNEQFFGPGTRLTVL.

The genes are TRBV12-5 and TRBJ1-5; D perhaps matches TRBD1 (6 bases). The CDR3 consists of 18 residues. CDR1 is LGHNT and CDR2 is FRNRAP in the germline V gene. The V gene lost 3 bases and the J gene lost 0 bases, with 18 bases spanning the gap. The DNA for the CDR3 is TGTGCTAGTGGTTTATCCTTTGGACAGAAGTATAGCAATCAGCCCCAGCATTTT. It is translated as CASGLSFGQKYSNQPQHF. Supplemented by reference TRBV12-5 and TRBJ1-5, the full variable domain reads DARVTQTPRHKVTEMGQEVTMRCQPILGHNTVFWYRQTMMQGLELLAYFRNRAPLDDSGMPKDRFSAEMPDATLATLKIQPSEPRDSAVYFCASGLSFGQKYSNQPQHFGDGTRLSIL.

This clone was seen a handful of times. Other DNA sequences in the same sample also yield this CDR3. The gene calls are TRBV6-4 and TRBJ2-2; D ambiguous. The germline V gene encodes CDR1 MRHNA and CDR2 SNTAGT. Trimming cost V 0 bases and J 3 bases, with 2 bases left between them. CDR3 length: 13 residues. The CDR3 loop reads CASSDSDTGELFF. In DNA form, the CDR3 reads TGTGCCAGCAGTGACTCGGACACCGGGGAGCTGTTTTTT.

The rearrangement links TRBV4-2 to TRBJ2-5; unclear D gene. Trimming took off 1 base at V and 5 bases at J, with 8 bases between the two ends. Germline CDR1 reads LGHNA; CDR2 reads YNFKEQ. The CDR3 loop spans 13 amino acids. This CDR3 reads CASSQGTEETQYF. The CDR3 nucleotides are TGTGCCAGCAGCCAAGGAACTGAGGAGACCCAGTACTTC.

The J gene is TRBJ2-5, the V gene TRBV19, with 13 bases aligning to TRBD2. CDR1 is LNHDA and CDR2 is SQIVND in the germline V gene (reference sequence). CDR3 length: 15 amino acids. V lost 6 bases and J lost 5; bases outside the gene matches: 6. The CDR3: CASRRTSGSVETQYF. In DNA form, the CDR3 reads TGTGCCAGTAGGCGGACTAGCGGGAGCGTGGAGACCCAGTACTTC.